A selection of T cell receptor beta chains follows, all from one sample in a study of blood T cell repertoires in COVID-19. The table came from immunoSEQ multiplex PCR; TCRdb's copy has only in-frame clones and leaves some out. The sample has some 150,000 clones; about 80% are singletons. The specimen was peripheral blood. These receptors all stem from a woman between 65 and 79 years old with acute or convalescent COVID-19. CDR3s include the opening cysteine and the closing phenylalanine or tryptophan. D genes are given only for firm matches. Clone size is stated in some rows and not others, as once, few, many or a class when expanded.

16	.	TRBV5-1	TRBD2	TRBJ2-2	CASSLVGTSGTGELFF	TGCGCCAGCAGCTTGGTTGGGACTAGCGGAACCGGGGAGCTGTTTTTT
12	few	TRBV29-1	TRBD1	TRBJ1-2	CSVGQGQLGYTF	TGCAGCGTTGGACAGGGACAACTTGGCTACACCTTC
13	many	TRBV19	.	TRBJ1-1	CASSQASFTEAFF	TGTGCCAGTAGCCAGGCGAGCTTCACTGAAGCTTTCTTT
15	once	TRBV6-1	.	TRBJ1-1	CASRARTGQNTEAFF	TGTGCCAGCAGAGCCAGGACCGGACAGAACACTGAAGCTTTCTTT
12	few	TRBV5-5	.	TRBJ2-3	CASSRRVDTQYF	TGTGCCAGCAGCCGCCGAGTAGATACGCAGTATTTT
15	.	TRBV4-1	.	TRBJ2-5	CASSRSAAGGETQYF	TGCGCCAGCAGCCGGTCGGCGGCCGGGGGAGAGACCCAGTACTTC
16	many	TRBV11-2	TRBD2	TRBJ2-7	CASSLLRGPAGGEQYF	TGTGCCAGCAGCTTACTCAGAGGGCCAGCCGGGGGGGAGCAGTACTTC
17	once	TRBV11-3	TRBD1	TRBJ1-1	CASSSSWQGAPGTEAFF	TGTGCCAGCAGCTCCTCCTGGCAGGGGGCCCCTGGTACTGAAGCTTTCTTT
15	.	TRBV4-3	.	TRBJ1-2	CASSQISAQGHGYTF	TGCGCCAGCAGCCAAATATCGGCACAGGGTCATGGCTACACCTTC
11	few	TRBV10-1	.	TRBJ1-2	CAPSDSVGYTF	TGCGCCCCCTCGGACAGTGTTGGCTACACCTTC
14	.	TRBV7-3	TRBD1	TRBJ2-3	CASSLKDRAHTQYF	TGTGCCAGCAGCTTAAAGGACAGGGCCCATACGCAGTATTTT
14	.	TRBV4-2	TRBD2	TRBJ2-1	CASSQATSGGLPFF	TGTGCCAGCAGCCAAGCGACTAGCGGGGGACTACCGTTCTTC
16	once	TRBV7-2	TRBD2	TRBJ2-3	CASSLRRLAHTDTQYF	TGTGCCAGCAGCCTACGAAGACTAGCCCACACAGATACGCAGTATTTT
16	.	TRBV28	TRBD1	TRBJ2-5	CASSSSSGTAKETQYF	TGTGCCAGCAGTTCTTCCTCGGGGACAGCAAAAGAGACCCAGTACTTC
14	.	TRBV30	TRBD1	TRBJ2-5	CAYDRAGLQETQYF	TGTGCATACGACAGGGCAGGACTCCAAGAGACCCAGTACTTC
14	.	TRBV30	TRBD1	TRBJ1-1	CAWRLGQRNTEAFF	TGTGCCTGGAGATTGGGACAGCGGAACACTGAAGCTTTCTTT
15	.	TRBV10-3	TRBD2	TRBJ2-1	CATRLAGDSYNEQFF	TGTGCCACTCGACTAGCGGGCGACTCCTACAATGAGCAGTTCTTC
13	.	TRBV27	TRBD1	TRBJ1-2	CASSWDRAGGYTF	TGTGCCAGCAGTTGGGACAGGGCGGGCGGCTACACCTTC
17	.	TRBV6-2/TRBV6-3	TRBD2	TRBJ2-1	CASSYSVTSGGYNEQFF	TGTGCCAGCAGTTACTCTGTTACTAGCGGGGGCTACAATGAGCAGTTCTTC
17	.	TRBV19	TRBD2	TRBJ2-2	CASSISGGGTFTGELFF	TGTGCCAGTAGTATTTCCGGCGGGGGTACCTTCACCGGGGAGCTGTTTTTT
14	once	TRBV5-5	TRBD2	TRBJ2-5	CASTGLAGGETQYF	TGTGCCAGCACGGGACTAGCGGGGGGTGAGACCCAGTACTTC
15	.	TRBV11-2	TRBD2	TRBJ2-1	CASSGRGRTGNEQFF	TGTGCCAGCAGCGGGCGGGGGAGGACTGGGAATGAGCAGTTCTTC
12	.	TRBV11-2	.	TRBJ2-5	CASSLTRETQYF	TGTGCCAGCAGCTTAACGCGAGAGACCCAGTACTTC
14	.	TRBV5-4	TRBD1	TRBJ1-2	CASSMTGGNYGYTF	TGTGCCAGCAGCATGACAGGGGGGAACTATGGCTACACCTTC
13	.	TRBV6-2/TRBV6-3	.	TRBJ2-3	CASSYLQRGTQYF	TGTGCCAGCAGTTACCTACAGAGGGGGACGCAGTATTTT
18	.	TRBV7-2	TRBD1	TRBJ1-4	CASSTIRDRGALNEKLFF	TGTGCCAGCAGCACCATCCGGGACAGGGGCGCCCTGAATGAAAAACTGTTTTTT
13	once	TRBV30	.	TRBJ2-3	CAWSVQGPDTQYF	TGTGCCTGGAGTGTTCAGGGTCCAGATACGCAGTATTTT
17	.	TRBV7-8	.	TRBJ1-4	CASSLPARLLTNEKLFF	TGTGCCAGCAGCTTGCCAGCTCGACTGCTAACTAATGAAAAACTGTTTTTT
16	.	TRBV7-6	TRBD2	TRBJ2-5	CASSSGGRGALETQYF	TGTGCCAGCAGCTCTGGTGGGCGGGGGGCCCTAGAGACCCAGTACTTC
22	.	TRBV28	TRBD2	TRBJ2-1	CASSFSLIGLAGYRSSYNEQFF	TGTGCCAGCAGTTTTTCCCTCATAGGACTAGCGGGGTATCGGTCGTCCTACAATGAGCAGTTCTTC
17	.	TRBV30	TRBD1	TRBJ2-1	CAWSGGQGSSSYNEQFF	TGTGCCTGGAGTGGGGGACAGGGTTCAAGCTCCTACAATGAGCAGTTCTTC
14	.	TRBV7-2	TRBD1	TRBJ1-6	CASSSDRGGSPLHF	TGTGCCAGCAGCTCGGACAGGGGTGGTTCACCCCTCCACTTT
14	.	TRBV5-1	TRBD1	TRBJ1-2	CASSLRGRVYGYTF	TGCGCCAGCAGCCTCAGGGGGCGCGTATATGGCTACACCTTC
13	.	TRBV5-4	.	TRBJ1-2	CASSSGGGYGYTF	TGTGCCAGCAGCTCCGGGGGTGGCTATGGCTACACCTTC
16	once	TRBV15	TRBD1	TRBJ1-2	CATSRALGQASYGYTF	TGTGCCACCAGCAGAGCTCTAGGACAGGCCAGCTATGGCTACACCTTC
15	many	TRBV11-2	TRBD2	TRBJ2-2	CASSTEAGVTGELFF	TGTGCCAGCAGTACTGAAGCGGGAGTGACCGGGGAGCTGTTTTTT
16	few	TRBV6-6	TRBD1	TRBJ1-3	CASSYPGQGGRNTIYF	TGTGCCAGCAGTTACCCCGGACAGGGAGGAAGAAACACCATATATTTT
17	.	TRBV24-1	.	TRBJ1-6	CATSRRGRANYNSPLHF	TGTGCCACCAGCCGTCGGGGGAGGGCTAACTATAATTCACCCCTCCACTTT
16	.	TRBV6-5	TRBD2	TRBJ2-5	CASSWGLAGVQETQYF	TGTGCCAGCAGTTGGGGACTAGCGGGAGTACAGGAGACCCAGTACTTC
13	.	TRBV12-5	.	TRBJ2-5	CASGWTGGETQYF	TGTGCTAGTGGTTGGACTGGAGGAGAGACCCAGTACTTC
14	once	TRBV5-5	TRBD1	TRBJ1-5	CASSLSGGVQPQHF	TGTGCCAGCAGCTTGTCAGGGGGCGTTCAGCCCCAGCATTTT
15	.	TRBV30	TRBD2	TRBJ2-7	CAWSRGLAGDYEQYF	TGTGCCTGGAGTCGGGGACTAGCGGGGGACTACGAGCAGTACTTC
16	.	TRBV4-3	.	TRBJ2-1	CASSQATGGGYNEQFF	TGCGCCAGCAGCCAAGCTACAGGGGGGGGTTACAATGAGCAGTTCTTC
14	.	TRBV9	.	TRBJ1-6	CASSQTDYNSPLHF	TGTGCCAGCAGCCAGACAGATTACAATTCACCCCTCCACTTT
17	few	TRBV4-2	.	TRBJ2-2	CASSQAYREVFTGELFF	TGTGCCAGCAGCCAGGCCTACAGGGAAGTATTTACCGGGGAGCTGTTTTTT
17	.	TRBV14	.	TRBJ2-7	CASSQDWGPPHSYEQYF	TGTGCCAGCAGCCAAGACTGGGGGCCGCCGCACTCCTACGAGCAGTACTTC
14	.	TRBV6-5	TRBD2	TRBJ2-7	CASSYRLAGVEQYF	TGTGCCAGCAGTTACCGGCTAGCGGGGGTTGAGCAGTACTTC
21	.	TRBV6-4	TRBD2	TRBJ2-3	CASSDPQGLAGGTSPRHTQYF	TGTGCCAGCAGTGACCCCCAGGGACTAGCGGGGGGGACGTCGCCCCGCCATACGCAGTATTTT
15	.	TRBV25-1	TRBD2	TRBJ2-5	CASSEVIGGGETQYF	TGTGCCAGCAGTGAGGTTATTGGGGGGGGAGAGACCCAGTACTTC
14	.	TRBV28	TRBD2	TRBJ2-7	CASRESSGSSEQYF	TGTGCCAGCAGAGAAAGTAGCGGGAGTTCCGAGCAGTACTTC
13	.	TRBV5-4	.	TRBJ1-5	CASSLDPNQPQHF	TGTGCCAGCAGCTTGGATCCTAATCAGCCCCAGCATTTT
15	.	TRBV3-1/TRBV3-2	.	TRBJ2-5	CASRGLGQGRETQYF	TGTGCCAGCAGGGGCCTGGGGCAGGGAAGAGAGACCCAGTACTTC
15	.	TRBV19	TRBD2	TRBJ2-2	CASMFGGTNTGELFF	TGTGCCAGTATGTTCGGGGGGACGAACACCGGGGAGCTGTTTTTT
14	.	TRBV18	.	TRBJ1-2	CASSPPQGRNGYTF	TGTGCCAGCTCACCACCGCAGGGTCGAAATGGCTACACCTTC
15	.	TRBV13	.	TRBJ2-1	CASSLEGSAYNEQFF	TGTGCCAGCAGCTTAGAAGGTAGCGCCTACAATGAGCAGTTCTTC
16	.	TRBV6-6	.	TRBJ1-6	CASSYLGRSYNSPLHF	TGTGCCAGCAGTTACCTCGGTCGCTCCTATAATTCACCCCTCCACTTT